This T cell receptor beta chain comes out of a study of blood T cells in healthy people across ages. Study-wide findings and caveats: In long-lived donors, naive CD4+ cell counts and diversity exceeded those of aged donors.

With respect to this clonotype: No antigen is known for it.

Isolation per sample recovered at least 6 million PBMCs. CDR1 is MNHEY, CDR2 SMNVEV, per germline (reference sequence). The CDR3 has 13 residues. Trimming cost V 2 bases and J 11 bases; bases outside gene matches: 3. Through a sample-barcoded 5' primer and a J-beta primer mix, a second PCR was run for 7 to 11 cycles. CDR3-containing paired-end reads numbering at least 2.5 million came from each sample. TCRdb processed the 5' RACE reads anew with MiXCR; each CDR3 protein has one entry. The table includes around 800,000 distinct CDR3 sequences, approximately 59% detected once. The chain uses TRBV27 and TRBJ1-6; TRBD1 agrees at 7 bases. Material for sequencing was blood. This sequence originates from a man aged 25 to 40 in good health. The CDR3 here is CASSLADRPPLHF. In nucleotides, the CDR3 is TGTGCCAGCAGTTTAGCGGACAGGCCACCCCTCCACTTT.